These T cell receptor beta chains were read from a single sample in a study of blood T cell repertoires in COVID-19. The protocol was immunoSEQ multiplex PCR, while the TCRdb copy is restricted to in-frame clones and leaves out a portion. This sample has about 270,000 clones, with 86% found just once. Material for sequencing was PBMCs or T cells enriched from blood (not recorded which). All receptors derive from a woman under 30 who had recovered from COVID-19. CDR3s include the opening cysteine and the closing phenylalanine or tryptophan.

V gene	J gene	CDR3 protein
TRBV18	TRBJ2-1	CASSPLPSGEVYNEQFF
TRBV6-5	TRBJ1-2	CASSYRQFNYGYTF
TRBV28	TRBJ1-1	CASSPPGRGTEAFF
TRBV11-3	TRBJ2-7	CASSPSPGFTYEQYF
TRBV6-2/TRBV6-3	TRBJ2-1	CASSYSTTSGYNEQFF
TRBV12-5	TRBJ2-7	CASGLVRQGRIYEQYF
TRBV11-2	TRBJ2-3	CASSLGPSSGGTDTQYF
TRBV11-2	TRBJ2-3	CASSLEPRGTDTQYF
TRBV5-6	TRBJ1-2	CASSLARNYGYTF
TRBV19	TRBJ2-1	CASSIRVNSYNEQFF
TRBV30	TRBJ2-5	CAWRQQETQYF
TRBV4-1	TRBJ2-1	CASSQVADEQFF
TRBV7-2	TRBJ1-5	CASSHGTVESQPQHF
TRBV2	TRBJ1-1	CATWDTWNTEAFF
TRBV5-1	TRBJ1-5	CASSVSPGAQPQHF
TRBV27	TRBJ2-7	CASSPRGTYEQYF
TRBV13	TRBJ2-1	CASSSPQGVYNEQFF
TRBV7-8	TRBJ2-3	CASRLRPGLALPDTQYF
TRBV7-8	TRBJ2-7	CASSFGVSYKGEQYF
TRBV30	TRBJ1-2	CAWNRGQVYGYTF
TRBV18	TRBJ1-1	CASSTLGGAFF
TRBV6-5	TRBJ1-2	CASSYTGTGSDGYTF
TRBV11-3	TRBJ1-4	CASSLGAGNLEKLFF
TRBV10-3	TRBJ2-3	CAASLAGGATDTQYF
TRBV3-1/TRBV3-2	TRBJ2-7	CASSQDGDYPYEQYF
TRBV18	TRBJ2-4	CASSPAGSQNIQYF
TRBV18	TRBJ2-1	CASSSELAGGHEQFF
TRBV4-1	TRBJ2-1	CASRGLAGELSSYNEQFF
TRBV19	TRBJ1-3	CASSTGNSGNTIYF
TRBV29-1	TRBJ1-1	CSVVGGITEAFF
TRBV11-2	TRBJ1-2	CASSSDRGRGYTF
TRBV7-2	TRBJ1-2	CASNPDSRSNYGYTF
TRBV3-1/TRBV3-2	TRBJ1-2	CASSSFGVNYGYTF
TRBV27	TRBJ1-2	CASSLFGQTLGPGYTF
TRBV19	TRBJ2-7	CASSKGDSLSYEQYF
TRBV6-4	TRBJ2-7	CASSDRDSYEQYF
TRBV19	TRBJ1-2	CASSRPRADDYGYTF
TRBV3-1/TRBV3-2	TRBJ2-2	CASSLLRGNTGELFF
TRBV21-1	TRBJ2-1	CASSKGGERRYNEQFF
TRBV27	TRBJ1-6	CASSFVLNSPLHF